This TCR beta chain was sequenced during a study of blood T cell repertoires in COVID-19. Across the study: Spain, Italy and the United States supplied samples that represented acute and convalescent COVID-19. T cells, B-cell-depleted T cells, or PBMCs provided the cDNA or gDNA that served as material.

This CDR3 has 14 residues. V lost 7 bases, J lost 3 bases, and 3 bases stayed unmatched. The germline V gene encodes CDR1 LNHDA and CDR2 SQIVND (reference sequence). In the original processing: Using reference gene primer amplification, nucleated cell counts were estimated. Only in-frame clones appear in the TCRdb table, and some are missing; sequencing was by immunoSEQ multiplex PCR. The DNA gave D and trimming, while V, J and clone size come from that table. The sample has approximately 85,000 clones, around 87% seen once. The TCR was taken from a woman in her fifties or sixties with active or convalescent COVID-19. Sequencing was performed on peripheral blood. The chain has TRBV19 and TRBJ2-1; 10 bases are shared with TRBD2. CDR3 nucleotide sequence: TGTGCCAGTACTAGCGGGGGCCTCTACAATGAGCAGTTCTTC. Its translation is CASTSGGLYNEQFF.